This T cell receptor (beta chain) was captured in a study of blood T cell repertoires in COVID-19. Only in-frame clones appear in the TCRdb table, and some are missing; sequencing was by immunoSEQ multiplex PCR. The sample has about 99,000 clones, roughly 89% seen once. This clone has a single count. CDR3 length equals 15 residues. CDR1 and CDR2 (germline): SGHTS, YDEGEE. With V trimmed by 5 bases and J by 0 bases, 6 bases remained unmatched. The chain joins TRBV5-8 to TRBJ2-3, with 7 nucleotides matching TRBD1. This receptor was obtained from a human donor in a cohort sampled during active COVID-19. The sample was peripheral blood. CDR3 loop: CASRLTGVSTDTQYF. The CDR3 nucleotides read TGTGCCAGCAGATTAACAGGGGTGAGCACAGATACGCAGTATTTT.